This record looks at one T cell receptor beta chain sequence and its context. Antigen unknown. Germline V CDR1 and CDR2: SGHAT, FQNNGV. The CDR3 has 15 amino acids. V gave up 5 bases and J gave up 5 bases, with 18 bases separating them. PCR involved 60 Vbeta and 13 Jbeta primers. Profiled with immunoSEQ multiplex PCR; TCRdb holds only in-frame clones, not every one. The table lists about 240,000 clones, about 85% of them singletons, with roughly 0.24% in the top ten. The data are from a study of cytomegalovirus exposure and HLA in healthy donors. Whole-study results and caveats: Upon later analysis, HLA-associated TCR beta chains proved more clonally expanded than other, equally common chains.

The source material was PBMCs. This chain uses TRBV11-2 with TRBJ1-2, with D possibly matching TRBD1 (6 bases). This receptor was obtained from a girl aged 2 to 10 in good health and CMV-seronegative. In nucleotides, the CDR3 is TGTGCCAGCAGCACCGAGACAGGCCGGGGATATGGCTACACCTTC. As protein: CASSTETGRGYGYTF.